This T cell receptor (beta chain) originates from a study of T cell responses to AZD1222 COVID-19 vaccine. Notes on the study in general: Donors were largely white British and mainly female; clonal diversity was possibly underestimated. Sampled repertoires all dated from after the peak T cell response.

The CDR3 sequence is 15 residues long. V lost 3 bases, J lost 4 bases, and 8 bases stayed unmatched. Germline CDR1 KGHSH, CDR2 LQKENI. Remarks on this clone: Its antigen is unknown.

The protocol was immunoSEQ multiplex PCR, while the TCRdb copy is restricted to in-frame clones and leaves out a portion. Of some 130,000 clones listed, more than 85% are singletons. This clonotype originated in an adult in good health. The sample was peripheral blood, taken on day 0 of AZD1222 vaccination. The chain uses TRBV18 and TRBJ1-1, with 7 bases aligning to TRBD1. The CDR3 sequence: CASSPRQGSSTEAFF. CDR3 coding DNA: TGTGCCAGCTCACCGAGACAGGGAAGTAGCACTGAAGCTTTCTTT.